This entry is about one TCR beta chain. The entry originates in a study of blood T cell repertoires in COVID-19. In the study's own analysis: Estimation of nucleated cell counts was performed using reference gene primer amplification. Clones were sequenced by immunoSEQ multiplex PCR, and TCRdb holds only the in-frame ones, with some missing. V and J calls and clone size follow that table, whereas D and trimming were derived from the DNA. The table lists 200,000 or so clones, 80% to 90% of them singletons. The length of the CDR3 is 14 residues. Germline trimming cut 7 bases from V and 0 bases from J; bases unmatched to any gene: 6. CDR1 SGHRS and CDR2 YFSETQ come from the germline V gene.

Input material: peripheral blood. The J gene is TRBJ1-1, the V gene TRBV5-1; 7 positions match TRBD1. The TCR sequence derives from a man in his sixties with acute or convalescent COVID-19. Written as DNA, the CDR3 is TGCGCCAGCCGGGACAGTACCTTGAACACTGAAGCTTTCTTT. Amino acids: CASRDSTLNTEAFF.